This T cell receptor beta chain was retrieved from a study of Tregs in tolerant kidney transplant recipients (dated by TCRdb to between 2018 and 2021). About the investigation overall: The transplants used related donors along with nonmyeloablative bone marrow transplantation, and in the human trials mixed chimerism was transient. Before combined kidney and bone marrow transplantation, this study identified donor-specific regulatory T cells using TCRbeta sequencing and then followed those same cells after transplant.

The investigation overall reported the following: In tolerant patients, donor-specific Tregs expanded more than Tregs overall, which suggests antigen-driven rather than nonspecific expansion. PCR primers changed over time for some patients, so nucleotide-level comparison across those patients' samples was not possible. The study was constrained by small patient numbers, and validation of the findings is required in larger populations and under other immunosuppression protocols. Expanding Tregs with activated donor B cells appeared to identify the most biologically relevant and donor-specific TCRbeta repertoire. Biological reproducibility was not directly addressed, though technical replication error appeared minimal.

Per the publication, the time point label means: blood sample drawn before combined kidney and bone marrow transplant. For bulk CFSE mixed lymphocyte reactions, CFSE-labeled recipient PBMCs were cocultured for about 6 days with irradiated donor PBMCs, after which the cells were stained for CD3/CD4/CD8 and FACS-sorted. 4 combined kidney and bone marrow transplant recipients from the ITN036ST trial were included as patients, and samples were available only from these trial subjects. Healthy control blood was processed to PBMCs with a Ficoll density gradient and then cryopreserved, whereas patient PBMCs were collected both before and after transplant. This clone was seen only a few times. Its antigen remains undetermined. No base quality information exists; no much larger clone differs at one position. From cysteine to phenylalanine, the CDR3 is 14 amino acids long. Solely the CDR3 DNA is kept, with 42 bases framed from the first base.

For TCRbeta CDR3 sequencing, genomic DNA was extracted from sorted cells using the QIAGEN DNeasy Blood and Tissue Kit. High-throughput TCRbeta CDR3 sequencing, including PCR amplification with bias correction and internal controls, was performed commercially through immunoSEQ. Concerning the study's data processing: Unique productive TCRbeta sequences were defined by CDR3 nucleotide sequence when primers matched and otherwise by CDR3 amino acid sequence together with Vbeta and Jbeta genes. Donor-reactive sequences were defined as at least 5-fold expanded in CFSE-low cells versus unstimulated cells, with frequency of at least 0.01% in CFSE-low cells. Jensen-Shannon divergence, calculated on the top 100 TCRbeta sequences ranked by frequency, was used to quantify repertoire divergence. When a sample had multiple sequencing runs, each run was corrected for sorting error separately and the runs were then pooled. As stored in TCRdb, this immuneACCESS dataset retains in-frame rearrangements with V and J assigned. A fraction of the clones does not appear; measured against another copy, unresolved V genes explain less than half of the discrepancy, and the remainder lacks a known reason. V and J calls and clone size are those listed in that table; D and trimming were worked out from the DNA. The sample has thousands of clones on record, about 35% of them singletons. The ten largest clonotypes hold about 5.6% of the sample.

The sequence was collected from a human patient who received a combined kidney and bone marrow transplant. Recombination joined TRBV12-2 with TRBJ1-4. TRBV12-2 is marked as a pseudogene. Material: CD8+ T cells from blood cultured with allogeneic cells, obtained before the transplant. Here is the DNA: TGTGCAAGCATACGACCAAGGAGGGGTGAAAAACTGTTTTTT. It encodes CASIRPRRGEKLFF.